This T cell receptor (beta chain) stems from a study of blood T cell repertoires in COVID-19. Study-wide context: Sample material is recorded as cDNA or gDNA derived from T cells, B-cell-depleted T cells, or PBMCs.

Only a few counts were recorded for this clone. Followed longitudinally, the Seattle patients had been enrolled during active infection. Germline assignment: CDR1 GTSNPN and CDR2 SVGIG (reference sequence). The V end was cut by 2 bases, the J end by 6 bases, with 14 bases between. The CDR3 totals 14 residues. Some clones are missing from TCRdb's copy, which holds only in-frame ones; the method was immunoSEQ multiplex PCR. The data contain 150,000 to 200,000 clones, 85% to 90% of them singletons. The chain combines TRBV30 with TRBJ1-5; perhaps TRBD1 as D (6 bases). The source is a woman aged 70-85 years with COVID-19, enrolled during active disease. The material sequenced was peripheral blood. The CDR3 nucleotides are TGTGCCTGGAGTACGGGAGGGGGTGGTCAGCCCCAGCATTTT. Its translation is CAWSTGGGGQPQHF.